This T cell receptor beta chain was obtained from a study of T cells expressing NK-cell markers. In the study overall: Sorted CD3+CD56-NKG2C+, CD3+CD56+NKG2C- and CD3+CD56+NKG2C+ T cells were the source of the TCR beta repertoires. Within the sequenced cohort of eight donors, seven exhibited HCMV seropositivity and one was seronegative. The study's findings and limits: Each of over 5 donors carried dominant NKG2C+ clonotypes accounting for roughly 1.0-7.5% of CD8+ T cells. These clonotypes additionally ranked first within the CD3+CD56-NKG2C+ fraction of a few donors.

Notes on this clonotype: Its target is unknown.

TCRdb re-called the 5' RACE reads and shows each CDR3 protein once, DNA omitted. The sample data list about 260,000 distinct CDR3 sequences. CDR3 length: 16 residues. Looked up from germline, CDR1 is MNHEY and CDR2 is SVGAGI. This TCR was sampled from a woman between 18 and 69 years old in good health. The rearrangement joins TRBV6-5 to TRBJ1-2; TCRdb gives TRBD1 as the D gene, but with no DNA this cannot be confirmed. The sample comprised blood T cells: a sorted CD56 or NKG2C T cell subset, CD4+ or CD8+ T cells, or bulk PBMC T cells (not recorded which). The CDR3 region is CASSYSKVQGNYGYTF.